The 3 T cell receptor beta chains reported below all come from one sample, sequenced in a study of radiotherapy plus CTLA-4 blockade in lung cancer. Clones were read by immunoSEQ multiplex PCR, and TCRdb kept only the in-frame ones, dropping some. The top ten hold roughly 10% of the sample, which has around 40,000 clones, 75% seen once. Sequenced here: peripheral blood, sampled from a patient treated with radiotherapy plus ipilimumab. Source of these receptors: a human donor with non-small cell lung cancer who had stable disease on radiotherapy plus ipilimumab.

The V and J genes are TRBV5-1 and TRBJ2-5; 7 bases agree with TRBD1. J lost 2 bases, V lost 2 bases, and 9 bases had no gene match. The germline V gene has CDR1 SGHRS and CDR2 YFSETQ. CDR3 size: 16 residues. The CDR3 loop reads CASSFLAGGPQETQYF. The CDR3 DNA reads as TGCGCCAGCAGCTTTCTGGCAGGGGGTCCGCAAGAGACCCAGTACTTC.

This sequence joins TRBV28 and TRBJ2-5, with TRBD1 matching 10 bases. The CDR3 totals 13 residues. Trimming at V came to 6 bases and at J to 4 bases, leaving 2 bases not matched to a gene. Looked up from germline, CDR1 is MDHEN and CDR2 is SYDVKM. CDR3 in amino acids: CASSWTGGETQYF. The CDR3 coding sequence is TGTGCCAGCAGCTGGACAGGGGGAGAGACCCAGTACTTC.

J is TRBJ2-3 and V is TRBV7-9, with 8 bases matching TRBD1. Germline lookup yields CDR1 SEHNR and CDR2 FQNEAQ (reference sequence). This CDR3 is built from 13 residues. After removal of 5 bases from V and 11 bases from J, the junction contained 9 bases not matched to a gene. The CDR3, as DNA: TGTGCCAGCAGCGCCCGACAGGGGATGGAGCAGTATTTT. As protein: CASSARQGMEQYF.